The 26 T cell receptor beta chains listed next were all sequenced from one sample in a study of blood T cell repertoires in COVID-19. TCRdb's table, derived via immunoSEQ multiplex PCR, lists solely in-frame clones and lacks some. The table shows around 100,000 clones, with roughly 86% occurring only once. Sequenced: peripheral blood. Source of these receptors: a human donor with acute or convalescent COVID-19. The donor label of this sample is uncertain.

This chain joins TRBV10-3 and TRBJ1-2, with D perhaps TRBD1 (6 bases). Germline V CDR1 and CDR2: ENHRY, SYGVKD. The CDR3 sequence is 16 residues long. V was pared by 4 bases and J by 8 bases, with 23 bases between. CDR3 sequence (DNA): TGTGCCATCAGTGGCACTCGCCTCAGGACAGTAAAGGGCTACACCTTC. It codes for CAISGTRLRTVKGYTF.

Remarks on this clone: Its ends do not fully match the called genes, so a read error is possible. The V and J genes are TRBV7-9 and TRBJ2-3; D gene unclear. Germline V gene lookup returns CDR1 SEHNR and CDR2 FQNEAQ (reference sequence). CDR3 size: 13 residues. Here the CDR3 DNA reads TGTGCCAGCAGGTTAGACCGGTGGGATACGCAGTATTTT. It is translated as CASRLDRWDTQYF.

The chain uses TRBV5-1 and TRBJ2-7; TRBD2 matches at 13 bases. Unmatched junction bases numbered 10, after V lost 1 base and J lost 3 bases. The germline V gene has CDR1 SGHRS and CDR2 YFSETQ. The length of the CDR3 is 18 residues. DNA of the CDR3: TGCGCCAGCAGCTTGCCAAAACGGGGACTAGCGGGGTACTACGAGCAGTACTTC. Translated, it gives CASSLPKRGLAGYYEQYF. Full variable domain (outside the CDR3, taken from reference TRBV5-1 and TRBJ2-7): KAGVTQTPRYLIKTRGQQVTLSCSPISGHRSVSWYQQTPGQGLQFLFEYFSETQRNKGNFPGRFSGRQFSNSRSEMNVSTLELGDSALYLCASSLPKRGLAGYYEQYFGPGTRLTVT.

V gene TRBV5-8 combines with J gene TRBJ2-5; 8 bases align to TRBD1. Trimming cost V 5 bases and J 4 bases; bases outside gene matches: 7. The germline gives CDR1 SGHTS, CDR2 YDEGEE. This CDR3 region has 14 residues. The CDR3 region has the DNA TGTGCCAGCAGTTCGCAGGGGGCTGGAGAGACCCAGTACTTC. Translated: CASSSQGAGETQYF.

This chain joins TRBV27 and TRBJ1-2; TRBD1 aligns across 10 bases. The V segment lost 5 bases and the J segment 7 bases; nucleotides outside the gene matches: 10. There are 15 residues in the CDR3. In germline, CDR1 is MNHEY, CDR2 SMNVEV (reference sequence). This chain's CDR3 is CASSVDRGEIRGYTF. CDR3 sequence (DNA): TGTGCCAGCAGTGTGGACAGGGGGGAGATTCGTGGCTACACCTTC.

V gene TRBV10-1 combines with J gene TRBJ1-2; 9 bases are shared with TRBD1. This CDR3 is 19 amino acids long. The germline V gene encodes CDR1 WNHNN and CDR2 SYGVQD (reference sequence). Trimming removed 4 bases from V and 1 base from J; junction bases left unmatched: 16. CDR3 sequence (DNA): TGCGCCAGCAGTGCTTTCGGGAAACAGGGGGCACCCAATAACTATGGCTACACCTTC. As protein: CASSAFGKQGAPNNYGYTF.

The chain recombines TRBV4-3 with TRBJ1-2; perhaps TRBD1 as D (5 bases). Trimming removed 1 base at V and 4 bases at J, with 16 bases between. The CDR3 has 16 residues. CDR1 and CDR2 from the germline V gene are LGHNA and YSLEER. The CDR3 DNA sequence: TGCGCCAGCAGCCAAGTAACGGGGGAGTCTAGCTATGGCTACACCTTC. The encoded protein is CASSQVTGESSYGYTF.

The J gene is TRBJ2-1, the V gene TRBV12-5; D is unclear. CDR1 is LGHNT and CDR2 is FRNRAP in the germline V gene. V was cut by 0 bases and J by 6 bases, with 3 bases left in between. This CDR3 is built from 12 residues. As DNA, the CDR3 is TGTGCTAGTGGTTTGGTCAGCAATGAGCAGTTCTTC. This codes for CASGLVSNEQFF.

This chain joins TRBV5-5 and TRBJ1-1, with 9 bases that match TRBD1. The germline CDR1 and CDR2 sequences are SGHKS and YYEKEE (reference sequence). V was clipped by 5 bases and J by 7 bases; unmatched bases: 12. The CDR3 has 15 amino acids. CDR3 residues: CASRWRTGALGEAFF. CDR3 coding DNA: TGTGCCAGCAGGTGGCGGACAGGGGCTTTGGGTGAAGCTTTCTTT.

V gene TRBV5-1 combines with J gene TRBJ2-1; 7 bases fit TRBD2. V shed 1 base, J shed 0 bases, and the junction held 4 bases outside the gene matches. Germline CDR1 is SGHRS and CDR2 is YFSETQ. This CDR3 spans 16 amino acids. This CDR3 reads CASSLWRGSSYNEQFF. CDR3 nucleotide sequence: TGCGCCAGCAGCTTGTGGCGGGGGAGCTCCTACAATGAGCAGTTCTTC. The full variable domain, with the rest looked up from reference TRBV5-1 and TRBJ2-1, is KAGVTQTPRYLIKTRGQQVTLSCSPISGHRSVSWYQQTPGQGLQFLFEYFSETQRNKGNFPGRFSGRQFSNSRSEMNVSTLELGDSALYLCASSLWRGSSYNEQFFGPGTRLTVL.

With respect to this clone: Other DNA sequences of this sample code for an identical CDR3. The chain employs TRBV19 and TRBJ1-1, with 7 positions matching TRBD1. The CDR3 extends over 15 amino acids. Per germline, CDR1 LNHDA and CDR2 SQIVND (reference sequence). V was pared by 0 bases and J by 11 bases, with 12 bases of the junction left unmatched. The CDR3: CASSIDRGPGRSAFF. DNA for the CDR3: TGTGCCAGTAGTATAGATAGGGGGCCAGGGCGTTCGGCTTTCTTT.

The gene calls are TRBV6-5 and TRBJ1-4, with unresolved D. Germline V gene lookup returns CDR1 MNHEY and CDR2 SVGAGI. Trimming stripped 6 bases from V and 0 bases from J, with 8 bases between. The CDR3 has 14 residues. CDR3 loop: CASSLVATNEKLFF. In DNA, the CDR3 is TGTGCCAGCAGCCTAGTTGCAACTAATGAAAAACTGTTTTTT.

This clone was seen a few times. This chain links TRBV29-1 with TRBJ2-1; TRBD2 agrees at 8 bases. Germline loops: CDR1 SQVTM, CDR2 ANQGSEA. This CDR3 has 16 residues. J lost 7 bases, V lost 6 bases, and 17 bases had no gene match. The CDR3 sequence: CSVASIMGGGRNEQFF. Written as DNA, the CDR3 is TGCAGCGTCGCCTCGATAATGGGCGGGGGGAGGAATGAGCAGTTCTTC.

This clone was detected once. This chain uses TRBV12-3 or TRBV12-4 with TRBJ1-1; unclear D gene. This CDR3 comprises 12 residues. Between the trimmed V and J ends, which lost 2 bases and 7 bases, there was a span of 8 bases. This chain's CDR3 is CASSLRGFEAFF. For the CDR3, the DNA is TGTGCCAGCAGTTTAAGAGGGTTTGAAGCTTTCTTT.

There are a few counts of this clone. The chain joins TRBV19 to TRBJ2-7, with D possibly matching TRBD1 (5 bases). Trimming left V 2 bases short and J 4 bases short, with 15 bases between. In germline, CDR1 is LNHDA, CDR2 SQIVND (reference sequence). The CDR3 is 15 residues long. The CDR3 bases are TGTGCCAGTAGTATACCAGGGAAGACGCCATACGAGCAGTACTTC. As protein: CASSIPGKTPYEQYF.

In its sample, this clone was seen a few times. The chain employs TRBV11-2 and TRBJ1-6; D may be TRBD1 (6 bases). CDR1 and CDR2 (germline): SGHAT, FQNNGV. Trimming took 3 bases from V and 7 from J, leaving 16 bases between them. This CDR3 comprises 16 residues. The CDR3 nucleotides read TGTGCCAGCAGCTTGGGTTTGGGGGCTTGGAATTCACCCCTCCACTTT. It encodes CASSLGLGAWNSPLHF.

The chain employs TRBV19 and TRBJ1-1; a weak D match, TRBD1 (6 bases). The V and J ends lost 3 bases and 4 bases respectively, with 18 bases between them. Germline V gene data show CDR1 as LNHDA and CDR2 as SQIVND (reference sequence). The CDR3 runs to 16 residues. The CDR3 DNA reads TGTGCCAGTAGTATGCGGACAGTTGCAGGGGCCACTGAAGCTTTCTTT. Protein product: CASSMRTVAGATEAFF. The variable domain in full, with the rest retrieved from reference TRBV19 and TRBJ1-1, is DGGITQSPKYLFRKEGQNVTLSCEQNLNHDAMYWYRQDPGQGLRLIYYSQIVNDFQKGDIAEGYSVSREKKESFPLTVTSAQKNPTAFYLCASSMRTVAGATEAFFGQGTRLTVV.

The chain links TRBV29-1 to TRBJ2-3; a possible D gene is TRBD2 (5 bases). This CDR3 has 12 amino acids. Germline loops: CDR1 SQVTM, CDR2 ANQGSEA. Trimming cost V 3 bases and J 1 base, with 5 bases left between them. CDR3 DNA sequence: TGCAGCGTTGATAGCGGCACAGATACGCAGTATTTT. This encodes CSVDSGTDTQYF.

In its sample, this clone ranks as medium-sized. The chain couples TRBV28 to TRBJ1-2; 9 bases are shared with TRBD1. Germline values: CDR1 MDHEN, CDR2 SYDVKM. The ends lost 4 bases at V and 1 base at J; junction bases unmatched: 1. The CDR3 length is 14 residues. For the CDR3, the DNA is TGTGCCAGCAGTTGGGACAGGGATAACTATGGCTACACCTTC. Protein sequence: CASSWDRDNYGYTF.

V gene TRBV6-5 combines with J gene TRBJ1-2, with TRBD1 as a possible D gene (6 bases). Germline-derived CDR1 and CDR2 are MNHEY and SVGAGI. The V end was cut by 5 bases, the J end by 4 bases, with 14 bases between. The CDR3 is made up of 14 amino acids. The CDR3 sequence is CASSRAETGYGYTF. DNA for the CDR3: TGTGCCAGCAGTCGGGCCGAGACAGGCTATGGCTACACCTTC.

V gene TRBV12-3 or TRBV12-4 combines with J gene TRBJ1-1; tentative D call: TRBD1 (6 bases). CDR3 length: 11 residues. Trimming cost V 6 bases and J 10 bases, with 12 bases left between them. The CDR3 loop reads CASRSTGLAFF. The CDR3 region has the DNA TGTGCCAGCAGATCCACAGGGTTAGCTTTCTTT.

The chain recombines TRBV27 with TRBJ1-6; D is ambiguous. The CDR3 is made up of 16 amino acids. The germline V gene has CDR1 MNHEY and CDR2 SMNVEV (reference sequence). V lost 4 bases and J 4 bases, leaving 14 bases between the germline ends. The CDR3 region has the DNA TGTGCCAGCAGTTCCCGTGACATTCTTTATAATTCACCCCTCCACTTT. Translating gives CASSSRDILYNSPLHF.

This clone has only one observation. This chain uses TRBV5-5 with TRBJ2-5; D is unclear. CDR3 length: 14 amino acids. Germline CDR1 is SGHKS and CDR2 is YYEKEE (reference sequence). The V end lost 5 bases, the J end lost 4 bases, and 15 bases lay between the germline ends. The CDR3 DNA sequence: TGTGCCAGCAGACGTCTCCTAGACGGAGAGACCCAGTACTTC. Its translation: CASRRLLDGETQYF. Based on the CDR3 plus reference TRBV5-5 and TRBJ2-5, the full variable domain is DAGVTQSPTHLIKTRGQQVTLRCSPISGHKSVSWYQQVLGQGPQFIFQYYEKEERGRGNFPDRFSARQFPNYSSELNVNALLLGDSALYLCASRRLLDGETQYFGPGTRLLVL.

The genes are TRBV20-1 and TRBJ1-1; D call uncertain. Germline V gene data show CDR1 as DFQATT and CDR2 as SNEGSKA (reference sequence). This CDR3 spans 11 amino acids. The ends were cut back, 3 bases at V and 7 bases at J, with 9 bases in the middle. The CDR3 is CSARLTGEAFF. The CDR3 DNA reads TGCAGTGCTAGGTTGACGGGTGAAGCTTTCTTT.

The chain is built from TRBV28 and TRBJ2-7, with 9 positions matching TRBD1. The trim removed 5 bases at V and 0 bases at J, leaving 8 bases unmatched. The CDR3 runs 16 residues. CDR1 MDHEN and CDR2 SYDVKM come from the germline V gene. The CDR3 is CASSLTGTGHSYEQYF. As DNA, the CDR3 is TGTGCCAGCAGTCTAACCGGGACAGGGCACTCCTACGAGCAGTACTTC.

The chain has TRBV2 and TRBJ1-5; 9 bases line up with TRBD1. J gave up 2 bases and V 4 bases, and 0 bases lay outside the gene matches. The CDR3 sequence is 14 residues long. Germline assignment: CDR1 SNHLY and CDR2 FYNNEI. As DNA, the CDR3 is TGTGCCAGCAGTGGGACAGGGGGCAATCAGCCCCAGCATTTT. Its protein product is CASSGTGGNQPQHF.